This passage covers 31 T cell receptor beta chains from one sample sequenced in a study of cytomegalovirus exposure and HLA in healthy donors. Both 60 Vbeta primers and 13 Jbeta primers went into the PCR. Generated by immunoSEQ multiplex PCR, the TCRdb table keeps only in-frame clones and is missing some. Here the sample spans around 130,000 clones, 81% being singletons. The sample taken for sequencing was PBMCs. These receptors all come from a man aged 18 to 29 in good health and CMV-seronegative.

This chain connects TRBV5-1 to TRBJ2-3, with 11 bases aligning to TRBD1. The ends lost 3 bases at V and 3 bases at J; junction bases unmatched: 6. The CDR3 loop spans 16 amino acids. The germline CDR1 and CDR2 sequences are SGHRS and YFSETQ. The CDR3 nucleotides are TGCGCCAGCAGCTGGACAGGGGGCGGCGGAACAGATACGCAGTATTTT. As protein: CASSWTGGGGTDTQYF.

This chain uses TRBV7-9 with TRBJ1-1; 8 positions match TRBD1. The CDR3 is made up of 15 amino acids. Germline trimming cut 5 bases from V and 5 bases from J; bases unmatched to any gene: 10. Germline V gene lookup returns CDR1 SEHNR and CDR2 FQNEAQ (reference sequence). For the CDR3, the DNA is TGTGCCAGCAGCCCTGGGCAGGGGGCATTGACTGAAGCTTTCTTT. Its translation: CASSPGQGALTEAFF.

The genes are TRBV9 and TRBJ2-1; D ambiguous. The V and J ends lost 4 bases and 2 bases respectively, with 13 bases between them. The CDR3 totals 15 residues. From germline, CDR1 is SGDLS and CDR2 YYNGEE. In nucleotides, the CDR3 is TGTGCCAGCAGCTTAGCAAGACAAACCTACAATGAGCAGTTCTTC. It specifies CASSLARQTYNEQFF.

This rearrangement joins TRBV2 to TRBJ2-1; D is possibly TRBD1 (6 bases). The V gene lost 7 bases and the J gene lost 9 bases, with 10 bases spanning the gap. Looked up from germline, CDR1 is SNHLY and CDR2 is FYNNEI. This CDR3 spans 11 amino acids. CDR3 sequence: CASNKDSEQFF. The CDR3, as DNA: TGTGCCAGCAACAAGGACAGTGAGCAGTTCTTC. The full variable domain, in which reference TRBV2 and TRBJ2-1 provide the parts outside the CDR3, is EPEVTQTPSHQVTQMGQEVILRCVPISNHLYFYWYRQILGQKVEFLVSFYNNEISEKSEIFDDQFSVERPDGSNFTLKIRSTKLEDSAMYFCASNKDSEQFFGPGTRLTVL.

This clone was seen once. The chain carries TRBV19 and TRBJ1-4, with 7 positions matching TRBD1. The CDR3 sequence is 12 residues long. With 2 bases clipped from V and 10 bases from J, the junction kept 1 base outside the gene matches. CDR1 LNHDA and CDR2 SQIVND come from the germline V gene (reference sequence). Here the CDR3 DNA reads TGTGCCAGTAGTATACAGGGGGGAAAACTGTTTTTT. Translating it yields CASSIQGGKLFF.

The DNA for the CDR3 is TGTGCCAGCAGGGGGACAGGGGGCCCATCCTACGAGCAGTACTTC. Translation: CASRGTGGPSYEQYF. The V gene is TRBV28, the J gene TRBJ2-7; 12 bases align to TRBD1. Germline V gene data show CDR1 as MDHEN and CDR2 as SYDVKM. V lost 6 bases and J lost 1; bases outside the gene matches: 4. This CDR3 is built from 15 residues.

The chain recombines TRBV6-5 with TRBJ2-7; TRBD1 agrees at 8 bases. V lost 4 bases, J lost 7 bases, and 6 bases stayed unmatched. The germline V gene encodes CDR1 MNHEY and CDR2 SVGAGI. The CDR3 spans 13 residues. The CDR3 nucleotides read TGTGCCAGCAGTTTTGGGACAGGCGGGGAGCAGTACTTC. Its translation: CASSFGTGGEQYF.

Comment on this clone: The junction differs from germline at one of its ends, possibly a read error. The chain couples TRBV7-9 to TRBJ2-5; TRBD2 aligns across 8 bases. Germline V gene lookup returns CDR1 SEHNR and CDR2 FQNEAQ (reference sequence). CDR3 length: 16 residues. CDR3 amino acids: CANSFALSGEGETQYF. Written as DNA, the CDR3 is TGTGCCAACAGCTTTGCACTTAGCGGGGAGGGGGAGACCCAGTACTTC.

The CDR3 DNA sequence: TGTGCCAGTAGTATATGGCAGGGTCGGCCACCCCTCCACTTT. As protein: CASSIWQGRPPLHF. This chain joins TRBV19 and TRBJ1-6; tentative D call: TRBD1 (5 bases). The germline gives CDR1 LNHDA, CDR2 SQIVND (reference sequence). Between the trimmed V and J ends, which lost 2 bases and 11 bases, there was a span of 13 bases. This CDR3 has 14 amino acids.

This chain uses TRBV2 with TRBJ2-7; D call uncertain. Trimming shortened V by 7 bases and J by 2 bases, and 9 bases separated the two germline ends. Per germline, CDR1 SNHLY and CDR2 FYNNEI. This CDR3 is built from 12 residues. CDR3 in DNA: TGTGCCAGCATCGGAGAGGCCTACGAGCAGTACTTC. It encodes CASIGEAYEQYF.

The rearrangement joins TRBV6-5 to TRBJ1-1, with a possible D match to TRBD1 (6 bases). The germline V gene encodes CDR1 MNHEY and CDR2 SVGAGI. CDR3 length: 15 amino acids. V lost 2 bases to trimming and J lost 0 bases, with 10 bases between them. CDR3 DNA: TGTGCCAGCAGTTACGGACAGACTATGAACACTGAAGCTTTCTTT. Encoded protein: CASSYGQTMNTEAFF.

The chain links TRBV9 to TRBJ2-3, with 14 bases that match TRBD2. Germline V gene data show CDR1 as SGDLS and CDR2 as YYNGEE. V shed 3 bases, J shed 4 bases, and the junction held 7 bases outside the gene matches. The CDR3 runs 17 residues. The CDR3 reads CASSAGLAGDKADTQYF. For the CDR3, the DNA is TGTGCCAGCAGCGCGGGACTAGCGGGGGATAAGGCAGATACGCAGTATTTT.

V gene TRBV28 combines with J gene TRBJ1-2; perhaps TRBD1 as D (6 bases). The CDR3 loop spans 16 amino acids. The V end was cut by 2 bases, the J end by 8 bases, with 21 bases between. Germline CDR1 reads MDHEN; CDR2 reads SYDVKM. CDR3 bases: TGTGCCAGCAGTTTAGCACAGGGATTAGTATTGGCGGGCTACACCTTC. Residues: CASSLAQGLVLAGYTF.

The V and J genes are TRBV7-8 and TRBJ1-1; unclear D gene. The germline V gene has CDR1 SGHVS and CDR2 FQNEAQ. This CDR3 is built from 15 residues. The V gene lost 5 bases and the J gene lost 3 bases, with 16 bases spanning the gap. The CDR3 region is CASSPAPGRDTEAFF. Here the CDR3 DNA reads TGTGCCAGCAGCCCCGCTCCGGGGAGGGACACTGAAGCTTTCTTT.

DNA of the CDR3: TGCGCCAGCAGCTATTCACCCACAGGGAAGAACACTGAAGCTTTCTTT. Its translation: CASSYSPTGKNTEAFF. The V gene is TRBV5-1, the J gene TRBJ1-1; D is possibly TRBD1 (6 bases). Trimming took 3 bases from V and 1 from J, leaving 16 bases between them. This CDR3 region has 16 residues. Germline CDR1 SGHRS, CDR2 YFSETQ.

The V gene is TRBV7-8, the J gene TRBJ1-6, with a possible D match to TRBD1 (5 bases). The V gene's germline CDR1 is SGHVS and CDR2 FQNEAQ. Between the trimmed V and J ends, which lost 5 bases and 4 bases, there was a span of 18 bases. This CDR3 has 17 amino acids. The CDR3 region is CASSPNPKTDYNSPLHF. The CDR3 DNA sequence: TGTGCCAGCAGCCCCAATCCGAAGACAGATTATAATTCACCCCTCCACTTT.

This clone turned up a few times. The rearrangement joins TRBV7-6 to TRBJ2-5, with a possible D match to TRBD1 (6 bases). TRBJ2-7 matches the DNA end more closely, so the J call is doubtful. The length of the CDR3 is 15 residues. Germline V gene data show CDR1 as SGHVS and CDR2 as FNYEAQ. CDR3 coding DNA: TGTGCCAGCAGCTTAGCTCCAGGGGATGCCTACGAGCAGTACTTC. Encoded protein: CASSLAPGDAYEQYF.

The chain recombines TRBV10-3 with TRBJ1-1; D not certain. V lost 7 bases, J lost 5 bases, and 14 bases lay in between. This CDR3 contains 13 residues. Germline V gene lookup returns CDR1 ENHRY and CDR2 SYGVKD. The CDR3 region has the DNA TGTGCCATCATCGGGGTGGGAGGAACTGAAGCTTTCTTT. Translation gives CAIIGVGGTEAFF.

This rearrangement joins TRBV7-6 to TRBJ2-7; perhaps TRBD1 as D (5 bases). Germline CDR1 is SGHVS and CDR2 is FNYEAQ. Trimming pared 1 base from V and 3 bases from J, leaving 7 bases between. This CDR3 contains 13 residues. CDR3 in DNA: TGTGCCAGCAGCTTAGGGGGCTTCTACGAGCAGTACTTC. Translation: CASSLGGFYEQYF.

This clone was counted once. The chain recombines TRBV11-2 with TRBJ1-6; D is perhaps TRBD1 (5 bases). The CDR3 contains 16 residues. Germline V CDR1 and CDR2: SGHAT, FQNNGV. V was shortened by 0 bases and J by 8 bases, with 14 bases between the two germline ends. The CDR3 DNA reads TGTGCCAGCAGCTTAGAAGCGACAGCCTTTCATTCACCCCTCCACTTT. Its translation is CASSLEATAFHSPLHF.

CDR3 bases: TGTGCCAGCACCGAAAAGGGAACAGGGCTACTTTTCACAGATACGCAGTATTTT. It encodes CASTEKGTGLLFTDTQYF. The genes are TRBV21-1 and TRBJ2-3; no DNA check was done on the table's D call, TRBD1. TRBV21-1 is termed a pseudogene. CDR3 length equals 18 residues.

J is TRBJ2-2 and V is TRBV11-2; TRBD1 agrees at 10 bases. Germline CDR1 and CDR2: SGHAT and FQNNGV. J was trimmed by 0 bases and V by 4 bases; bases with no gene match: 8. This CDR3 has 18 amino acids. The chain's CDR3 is CASSSDRGRMSNTGELFF. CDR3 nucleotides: TGTGCCAGCAGCTCAGACAGGGGGCGGATGTCGAACACCGGGGAGCTGTTTTTT. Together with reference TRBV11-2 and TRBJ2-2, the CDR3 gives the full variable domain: EAGVAQSPRYKIIEKRQSVAFWCNPISGHATLYWYQQILGQGPKLLIQFQNNGVVDDSQLPKDRFSAERLKGVDSTLKIQPAKLEDSAVYLCASSSDRGRMSNTGELFFGEGSRLTVL.

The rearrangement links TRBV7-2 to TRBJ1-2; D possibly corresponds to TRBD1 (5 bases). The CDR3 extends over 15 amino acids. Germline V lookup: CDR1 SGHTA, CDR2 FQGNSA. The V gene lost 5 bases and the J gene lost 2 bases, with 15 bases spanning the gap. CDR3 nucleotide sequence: TGTGCCAGCAGCCTTGACCCACAGGACAACTATGGCTACACCTTC. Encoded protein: CASSLDPQDNYGYTF.

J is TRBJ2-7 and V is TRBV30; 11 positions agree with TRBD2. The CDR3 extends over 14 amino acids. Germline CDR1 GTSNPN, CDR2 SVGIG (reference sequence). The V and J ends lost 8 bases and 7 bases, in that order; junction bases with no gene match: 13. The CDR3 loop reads CARKGVAGGHEQYF. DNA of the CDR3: TGTGCCCGGAAGGGGGTAGCGGGGGGGCATGAGCAGTACTTC.

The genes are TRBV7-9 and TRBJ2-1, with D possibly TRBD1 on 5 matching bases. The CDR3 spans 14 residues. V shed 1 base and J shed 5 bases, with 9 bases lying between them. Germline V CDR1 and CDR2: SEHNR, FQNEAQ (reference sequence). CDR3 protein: CASSLGAGNNEQFF. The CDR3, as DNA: TGTGCCAGCAGCTTAGGGGCAGGGAACAATGAGCAGTTCTTC.

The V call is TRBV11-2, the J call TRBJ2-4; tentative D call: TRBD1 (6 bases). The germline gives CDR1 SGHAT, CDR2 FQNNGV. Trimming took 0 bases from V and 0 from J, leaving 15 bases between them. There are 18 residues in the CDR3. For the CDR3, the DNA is TGTGCCAGCAGCTTAGATCATCCAGGGGTGATAGCCAAAAACATTCAGTACTTC. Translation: CASSLDHPGVIAKNIQYF.

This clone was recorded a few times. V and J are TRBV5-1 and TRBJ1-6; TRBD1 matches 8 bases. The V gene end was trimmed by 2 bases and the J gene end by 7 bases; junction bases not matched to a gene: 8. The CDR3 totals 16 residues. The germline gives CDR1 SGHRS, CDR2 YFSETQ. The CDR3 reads CASSLAGGAGNSPLHF. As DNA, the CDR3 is TGCGCCAGCAGCTTAGCAGGGGGCGCGGGGAATTCACCCCTCCACTTT.

This CDR3 is CASSLNTEAFF. The CDR3 DNA is TGTGCCAGCAGCCTCAACACTGAAGCTTTCTTT. This sequence joins TRBV11-2 and TRBJ1-1; D is unclear. Germline V gene lookup returns CDR1 SGHAT and CDR2 FQNNGV. This CDR3 comprises 11 residues. V was clipped by 5 bases and J by 2 bases, with 3 bases between them.

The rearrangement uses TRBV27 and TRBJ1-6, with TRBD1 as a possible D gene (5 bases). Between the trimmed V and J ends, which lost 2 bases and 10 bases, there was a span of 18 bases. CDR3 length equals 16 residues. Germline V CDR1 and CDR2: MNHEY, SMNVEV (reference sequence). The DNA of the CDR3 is TGTGCCAGCAGTTTAGGGTGGCAGGGTGGTGGATCACCCCTCCACTTT. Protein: CASSLGWQGGGSPLHF.

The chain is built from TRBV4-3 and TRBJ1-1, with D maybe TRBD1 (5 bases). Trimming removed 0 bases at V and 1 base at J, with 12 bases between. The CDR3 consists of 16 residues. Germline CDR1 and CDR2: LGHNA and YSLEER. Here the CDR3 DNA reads TGCGCCAGCAGCCAAGAGCGGGGCGGAGGGAACACTGAAGCTTTCTTT. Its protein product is CASSQERGGGNTEAFF.

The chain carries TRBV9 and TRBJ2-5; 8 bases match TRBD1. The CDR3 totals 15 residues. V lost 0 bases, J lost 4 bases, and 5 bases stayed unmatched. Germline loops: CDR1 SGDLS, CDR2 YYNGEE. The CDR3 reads CASSVGTGPPETQYF. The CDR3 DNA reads TGTGCCAGCAGCGTAGGGACAGGGCCTCCAGAGACCCAGTACTTC.